Listed below are T cell receptor beta chains from one sample, sequenced in a study of T cells in tuberculosis. Data came from immunoSEQ multiplex PCR; TCRdb stores just in-frame clones and leaves some out. The table shows around 29,000 clones, with over 90% occurring only once. Sequencing used PBMCs. Receptors originate from a donor between 10 and 29 years old with latent tuberculosis or without tuberculosis infection. Each CDR3 is given with its conserved first and last residue. The D gene is left open where the match is weak. Not every row has a clone size; where given, it reads once, few, many or a size class.

V	J	D	size	DNA	CDR3
TRBV2	TRBJ1-5	-	-	TGTGCCAGCAGTGATACAGGGCTAATAGGTCAGCCCCAGCATTTT	CASSDTGLIGQPQHF
TRBV7-6	TRBJ2-2	-	-	TGTGCCAGCAGCTTGGAGACCGGGGAGCTGTTTTTT	CASSLETGELFF
TRBV4-2	TRBJ1-1	-	-	TGTGCCAGCAGCCCTCACATGAACACTGAAGCTTTCTTT	CASSPHMNTEAFF
TRBV5-8	TRBJ1-1	TRBD1	once	TGTGCCAGCAGCTTTGGACAGGCTAACACTGAAGCTTTCTTT	CASSFGQANTEAFF
TRBV7-3	TRBJ1-1	-	-	TGTGCCAGCAGCCTGACCGGGACGGGGGACACTGAAGCTTTCTTT	CASSLTGTGDTEAFF
TRBV7-2	TRBJ1-4	TRBD1	-	TGTGCCAGCAGCTTGGATGGATTGGGACAGGCTAATGAAAAACTGTTTTTT	CASSLDGLGQANEKLFF
TRBV7-9	TRBJ2-5	-	-	TGTGCCAGCAGCTTTTCCCGCCAAGAGACCCAGTACTTC	CASSFSRQETQYF
TRBV27	TRBJ1-3	-	-	TGTGCCAGCAGTTCAGACAGGTCTGGAAACACCATATATTTT	CASSSDRSGNTIYF
TRBV20-1	TRBJ2-1	-	-	TGCAGTGCGTACAGGGTTGCTGAGCAGTTCTTC	CSAYRVAEQFF
TRBV2	TRBJ2-7	TRBD2	-	TGTGCCAGCACGGCGGGAGCAGCCTACGAGCAGTACTTC	CASTAGAAYEQYF
TRBV6-5	TRBJ1-2	-	few	TGTGCCAGCACCCCACGGACACAGAACTATGGCTACACCTTC	CASTPRTQNYGYTF
TRBV28	TRBJ2-7	-	-	TGTGCCAGCAGTGCGGAGTCAATCCCGTACTTC	CASSAESIPYF
TRBV6-4	TRBJ2-1	TRBD2	once	TGTGCCAGCAGTGAAAACCTAGCGGGAGACTACAATGAGCAGTTCTTC	CASSENLAGDYNEQFF
TRBV5-1	TRBJ1-1	TRBD1	-	TGCGCCAGCAGCTTGGGGGACAGGGGGCAAACGAACACTGAAGCTTTCTTT	CASSLGDRGQTNTEAFF
TRBV18	TRBJ1-2	-	-	TGTGCCAGCACCGGGGGGGGATCGCATGGCTACACCTTC	CASTGGGSHGYTF
TRBV28	TRBJ2-1	-	-	TGTGCCAGCACCCCAGAGGTAGTTTACAATGAGCAGTTCTTC	CASTPEVVYNEQFF
TRBV27	TRBJ1-5	TRBD1	-	TGTGCCAGCAGGACAACAGGGGGCGGACAGCCCCAGCATTTT	CASRTTGGGQPQHF
TRBV19	TRBJ1-5	-	-	TGTGCCAGTAGTCAGAGACAGTATGGCGAGCCCCAGCATTTT	CASSQRQYGEPQHF
TRBV4-1	TRBJ2-1	-	-	TGCGCCAGCAGCCAAGAGGGGGCTGGCTCCTACAATGAGCAGTTCTTC	CASSQEGAGSYNEQFF
TRBV5-1	TRBJ2-3	TRBD2	-	TGCGCCAGCAGATCGGGGGGTACCACAGATACGCAGTATTTT	CASRSGGTTDTQYF
TRBV6-1	TRBJ1-2	-	few	TGTGCCACCACTGAGAACCAGGGAGGCTACACCTTC	CATTENQGGYTF
TRBV11-1	TRBJ2-1	TRBD2	-	TGTGCCAGCAGCCCGGTGGCGGGAGGGCTGAGGGAGTTCTTC	CASSPVAGGLREFF
TRBV29-1	TRBJ2-7	-	-	TGCAGCGTTGATGGGCGGGATTCCTACGAGCAGTACTTC	CSVDGRDSYEQYF
TRBV29-1	TRBJ1-2	-	-	TGCAGCGTTTTACAGGGTTCAGGAGGCTACACCTTC	CSVLQGSGGYTF
TRBV5-4	TRBJ1-2	-	-	TGTGCCAGCAGCTTCGGGGGATCCAACTATGGCTACACCTTC	CASSFGGSNYGYTF
TRBV18	TRBJ2-7	TRBD2	-	TGTGCCAGCTCAGACTCTAGCGGAGCCTACGAGCAGTACTTC	CASSDSSGAYEQYF
TRBV11-3	TRBJ2-1	TRBD2	-	TGTGCCAGCAGCTTAGGGGGGACTAGCGGGAGCTCCTACAATGAGCAGTTCTTC	CASSLGGTSGSSYNEQFF